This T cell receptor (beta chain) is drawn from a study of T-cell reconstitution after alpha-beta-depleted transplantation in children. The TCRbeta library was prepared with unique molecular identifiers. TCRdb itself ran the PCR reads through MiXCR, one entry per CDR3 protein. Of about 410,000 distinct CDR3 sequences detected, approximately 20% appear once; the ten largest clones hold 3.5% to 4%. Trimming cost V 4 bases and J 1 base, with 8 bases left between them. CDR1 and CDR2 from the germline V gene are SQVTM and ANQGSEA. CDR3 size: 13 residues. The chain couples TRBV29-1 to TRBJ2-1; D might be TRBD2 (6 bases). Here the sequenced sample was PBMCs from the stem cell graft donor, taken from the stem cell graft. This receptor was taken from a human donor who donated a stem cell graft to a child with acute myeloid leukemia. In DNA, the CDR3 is TGCAGCGTTGGAGCGGGTTCCTACAATGAGCAGTTCTTC. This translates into CSVGAGSYNEQFF.